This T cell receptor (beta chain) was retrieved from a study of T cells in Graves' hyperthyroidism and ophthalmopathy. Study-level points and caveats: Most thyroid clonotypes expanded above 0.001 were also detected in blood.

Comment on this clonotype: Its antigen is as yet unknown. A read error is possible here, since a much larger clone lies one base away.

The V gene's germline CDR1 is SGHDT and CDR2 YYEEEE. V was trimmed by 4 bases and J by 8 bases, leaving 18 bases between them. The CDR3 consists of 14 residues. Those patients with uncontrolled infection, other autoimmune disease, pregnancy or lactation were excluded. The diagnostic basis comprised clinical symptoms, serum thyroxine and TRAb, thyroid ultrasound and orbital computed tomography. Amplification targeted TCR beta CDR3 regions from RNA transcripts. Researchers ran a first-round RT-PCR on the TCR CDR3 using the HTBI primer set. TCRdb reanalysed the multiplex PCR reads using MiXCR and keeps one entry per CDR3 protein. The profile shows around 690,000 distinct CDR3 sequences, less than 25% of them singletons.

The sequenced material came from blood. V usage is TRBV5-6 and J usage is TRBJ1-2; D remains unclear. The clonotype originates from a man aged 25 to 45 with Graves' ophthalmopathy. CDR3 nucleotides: TGTGCCAGCAGCCCCACGGACGGCGACTGGGGCTACACCTTC. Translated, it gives CASSPTDGDWGYTF. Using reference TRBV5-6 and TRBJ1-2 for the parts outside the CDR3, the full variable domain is DAGVTQSPTHLIKTRGQQVTLRCSPKSGHDTVSWYQQALGQGPQFIFQYYEEEERQRGNFPDRFSGHQFPNYSSELNVNALLLGDSALYLCASSPTDGDWGYTFGSGTRLTVV.